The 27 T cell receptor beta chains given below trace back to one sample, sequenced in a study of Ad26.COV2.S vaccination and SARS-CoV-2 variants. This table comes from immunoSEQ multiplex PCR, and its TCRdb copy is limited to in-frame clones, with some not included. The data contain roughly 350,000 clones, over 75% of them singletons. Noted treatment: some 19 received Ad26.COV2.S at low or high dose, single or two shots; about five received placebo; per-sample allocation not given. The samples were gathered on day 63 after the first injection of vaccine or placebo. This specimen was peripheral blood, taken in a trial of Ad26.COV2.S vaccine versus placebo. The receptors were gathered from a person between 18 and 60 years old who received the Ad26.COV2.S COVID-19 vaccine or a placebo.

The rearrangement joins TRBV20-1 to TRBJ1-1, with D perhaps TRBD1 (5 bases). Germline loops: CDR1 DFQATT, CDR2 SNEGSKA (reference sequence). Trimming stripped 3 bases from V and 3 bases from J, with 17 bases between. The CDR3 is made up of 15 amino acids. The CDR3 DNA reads TGCAGTGCTAGTTCCTACGTGGGGGATTACACTGAAGCTTTCTTT. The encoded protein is CSASSYVGDYTEAFF.

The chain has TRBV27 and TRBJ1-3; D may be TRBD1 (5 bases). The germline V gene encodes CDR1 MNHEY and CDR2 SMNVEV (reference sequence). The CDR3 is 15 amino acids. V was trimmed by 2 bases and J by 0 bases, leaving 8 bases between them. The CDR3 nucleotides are TGTGCCAGCAGTTTAAGGGGCCACTCTGGAAACACCATATATTTT. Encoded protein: CASSLRGHSGNTIYF.

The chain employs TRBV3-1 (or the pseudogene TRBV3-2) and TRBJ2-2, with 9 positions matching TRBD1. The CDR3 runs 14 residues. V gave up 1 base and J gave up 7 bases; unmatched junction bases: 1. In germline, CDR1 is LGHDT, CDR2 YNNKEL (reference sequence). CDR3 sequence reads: CASSQGQGVGELFF. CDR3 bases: TGTGCCAGCAGCCAAGGACAGGGGGTCGGGGAGCTGTTTTTT.

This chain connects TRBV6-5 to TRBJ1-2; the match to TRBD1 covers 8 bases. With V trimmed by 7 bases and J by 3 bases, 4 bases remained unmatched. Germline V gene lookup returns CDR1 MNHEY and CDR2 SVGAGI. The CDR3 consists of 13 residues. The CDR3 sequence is CASILTGDYGYTF. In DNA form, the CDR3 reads TGTGCCAGCATCCTGACAGGGGACTATGGCTACACCTTC.

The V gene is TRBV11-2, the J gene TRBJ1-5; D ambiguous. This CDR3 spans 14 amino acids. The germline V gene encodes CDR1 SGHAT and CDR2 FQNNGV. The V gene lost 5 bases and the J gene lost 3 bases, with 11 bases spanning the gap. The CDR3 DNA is TGTGCCAGCAGCCCCAGCGGACCCAATCAGCCCCAGCATTTT. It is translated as CASSPSGPNQPQHF.

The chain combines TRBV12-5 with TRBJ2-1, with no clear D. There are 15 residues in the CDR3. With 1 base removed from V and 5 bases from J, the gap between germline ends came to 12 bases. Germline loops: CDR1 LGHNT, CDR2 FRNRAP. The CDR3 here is CASGLAIGRNNEQFF. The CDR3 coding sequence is TGTGCTAGTGGTTTGGCCATAGGCAGGAACAATGAGCAGTTCTTC.

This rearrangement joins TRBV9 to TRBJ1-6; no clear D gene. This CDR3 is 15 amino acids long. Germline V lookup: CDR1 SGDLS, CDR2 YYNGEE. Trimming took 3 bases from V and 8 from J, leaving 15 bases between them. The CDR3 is CASSAQARNDSPLHF. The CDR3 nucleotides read TGTGCCAGCAGCGCTCAGGCGAGAAATGATTCACCCCTCCACTTT.

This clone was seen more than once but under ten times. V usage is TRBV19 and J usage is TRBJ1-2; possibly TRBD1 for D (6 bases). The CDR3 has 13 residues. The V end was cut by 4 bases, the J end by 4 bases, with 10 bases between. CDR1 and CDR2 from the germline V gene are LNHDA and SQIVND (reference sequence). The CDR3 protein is CASSTRTVYGYTF. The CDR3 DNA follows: TGTGCCAGTAGTACTAGGACAGTCTATGGCTACACCTTC.

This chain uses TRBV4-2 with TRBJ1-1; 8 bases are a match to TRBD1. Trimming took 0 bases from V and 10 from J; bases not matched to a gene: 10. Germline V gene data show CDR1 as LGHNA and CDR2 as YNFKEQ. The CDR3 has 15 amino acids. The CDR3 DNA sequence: TGTGCCAGCAGCCAAGAAAGGGCACAGGGGGTAGGAGCTTTCTTT. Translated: CASSQERAQGVGAFF.

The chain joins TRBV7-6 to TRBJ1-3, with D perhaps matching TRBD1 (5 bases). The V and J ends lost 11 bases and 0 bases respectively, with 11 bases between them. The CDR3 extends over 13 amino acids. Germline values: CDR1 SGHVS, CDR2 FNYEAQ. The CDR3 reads CAVAGGSGNTIYF. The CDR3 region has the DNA TGTGCCGTAGCGGGGGGCTCTGGAAACACCATATATTTT.

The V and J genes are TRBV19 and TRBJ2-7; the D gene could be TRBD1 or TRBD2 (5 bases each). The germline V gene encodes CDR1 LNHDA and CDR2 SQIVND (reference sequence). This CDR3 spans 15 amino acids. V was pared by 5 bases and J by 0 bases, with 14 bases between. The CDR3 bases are TGTGCCAGTAGTGCCACCGGGACCGGCTCCTACGAGCAGTACTTC. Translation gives CASSATGTGSYEQYF.

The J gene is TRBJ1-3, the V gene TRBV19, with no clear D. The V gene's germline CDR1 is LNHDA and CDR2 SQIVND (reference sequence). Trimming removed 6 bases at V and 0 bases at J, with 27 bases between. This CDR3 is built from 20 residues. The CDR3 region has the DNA TGTGCCAGTAGGAAGGCAGAGCCTCTTCGGGGTGCTCCCTCTGGAAACACCATATATTTT. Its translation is CASRKAEPLRGAPSGNTIYF.

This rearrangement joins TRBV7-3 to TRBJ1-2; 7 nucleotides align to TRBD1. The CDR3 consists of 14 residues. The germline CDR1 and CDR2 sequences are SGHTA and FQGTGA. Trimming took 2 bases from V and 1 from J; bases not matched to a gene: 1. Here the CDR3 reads CASSLDRDNYGYTF. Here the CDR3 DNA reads TGTGCCAGCAGCTTAGACAGGGATAACTATGGCTACACCTTC.

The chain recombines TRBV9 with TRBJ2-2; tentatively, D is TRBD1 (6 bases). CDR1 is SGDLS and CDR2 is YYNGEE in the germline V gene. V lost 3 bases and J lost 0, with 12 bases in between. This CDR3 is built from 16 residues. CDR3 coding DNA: TGTGCCAGCAGCGGGCAATGGACAGCGAACACCGGGGAGCTGTTTTTT. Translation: CASSGQWTANTGELFF.

DNA of the CDR3: TGTGCCAGCAGCTTGGAAGAGGGGGGCGCTCCTGATGAGCAGTTCTTC. It codes for CASSLEEGGAPDEQFF. The chain has TRBV5-4 and TRBJ2-1, with D tentatively TRBD1 or TRBD2 (6 bases each). V shed 0 bases and J shed 8 bases, with 18 bases lying between them. CDR3 length: 16 amino acids. Germline CDR1 SGHNT, CDR2 YYREEE (reference sequence). Full variable domain (outside the CDR3, taken from reference TRBV5-4 and TRBJ2-1): ETGVTQSPTHLIKTRGQQVTLRCSSQSGHNTVSWYQQALGQGPQFIFQYYREEENGRGNFPPRFSGLQFPNYSSELNVNALELDDSALYLCASSLEEGGAPDEQFFGPGTRLTVL.

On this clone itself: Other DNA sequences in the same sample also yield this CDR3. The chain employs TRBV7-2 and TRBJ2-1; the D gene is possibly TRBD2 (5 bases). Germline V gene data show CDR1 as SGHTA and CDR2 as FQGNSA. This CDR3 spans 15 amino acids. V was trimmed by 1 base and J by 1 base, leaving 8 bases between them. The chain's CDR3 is CASSLVSGSYNEQFF. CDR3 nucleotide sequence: TGTGCCAGCAGCTTAGTGTCGGGGTCCTACAATGAGCAGTTCTTC.

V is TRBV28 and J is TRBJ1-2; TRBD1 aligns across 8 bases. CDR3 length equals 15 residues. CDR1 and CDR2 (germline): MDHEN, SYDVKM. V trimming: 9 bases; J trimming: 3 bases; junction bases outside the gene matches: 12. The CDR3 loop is CASFTGGVSYYGYTF. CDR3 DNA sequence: TGTGCCAGTTTCACAGGGGGTGTTTCGTACTATGGCTACACCTTC.

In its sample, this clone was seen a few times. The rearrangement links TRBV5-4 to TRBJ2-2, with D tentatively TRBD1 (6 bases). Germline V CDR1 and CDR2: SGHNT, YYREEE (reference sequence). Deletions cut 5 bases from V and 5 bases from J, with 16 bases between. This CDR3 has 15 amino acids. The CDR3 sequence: CASSNDRLGTGELFF. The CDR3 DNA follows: TGTGCCAGCAGTAACGACAGGTTGGGGACCGGGGAGCTGTTTTTT.

The CDR3 loop is CASSPLGADSGYTF. Here the CDR3 DNA reads TGTGCCAGCTCACCACTGGGGGCTGATAGTGGCTACACCTTC. The chain couples TRBV18 to TRBJ1-2; D is perhaps TRBD1 (6 bases). Between the trimmed V and J ends, which lost 1 base and 7 bases, there was a span of 13 bases. Germline-derived CDR1 and CDR2 are KGHSH and LQKENI. This CDR3 comprises 14 residues.

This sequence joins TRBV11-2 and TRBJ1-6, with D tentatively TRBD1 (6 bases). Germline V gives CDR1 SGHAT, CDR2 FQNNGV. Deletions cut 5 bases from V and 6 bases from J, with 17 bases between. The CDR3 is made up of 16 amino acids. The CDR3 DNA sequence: TGTGCCAGCAGCCTCACCGGGACATCCAGTAATTCACCCCTCCACTTT. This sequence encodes CASSLTGTSSNSPLHF.

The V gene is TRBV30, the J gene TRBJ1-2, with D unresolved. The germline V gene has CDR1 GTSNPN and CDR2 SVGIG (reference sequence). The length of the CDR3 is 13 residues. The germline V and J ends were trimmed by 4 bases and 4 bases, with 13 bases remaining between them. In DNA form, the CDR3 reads TGTGCCTGGACGTTCGGGTCCGGCTATGGCTACACCTTC. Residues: CAWTFGSGYGYTF.

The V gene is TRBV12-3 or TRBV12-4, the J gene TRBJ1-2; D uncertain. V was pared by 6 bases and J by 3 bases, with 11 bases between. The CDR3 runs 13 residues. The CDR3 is CASSSGPYYGYTF. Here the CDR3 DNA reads TGTGCCAGCAGCTCCGGACCTTACTATGGCTACACCTTC.

CDR3 region: CASSYSYVSNQPQHF. In DNA, the CDR3 is TGTGCCAGCAGTTACTCCTACGTAAGCAATCAGCCCCAGCATTTT. The V and J genes are TRBV6-5 and TRBJ1-5; the D is unclear. V shed 0 bases and J shed 1 base, with 7 bases lying between them. The germline V gene has CDR1 MNHEY and CDR2 SVGAGI. The CDR3 contains 15 residues.

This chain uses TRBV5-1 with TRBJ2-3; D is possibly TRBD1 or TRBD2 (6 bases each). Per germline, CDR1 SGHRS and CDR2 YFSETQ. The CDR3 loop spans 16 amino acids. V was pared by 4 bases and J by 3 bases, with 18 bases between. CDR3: CASSPSPGAGTDTQYF. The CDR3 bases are TGCGCCAGCAGCCCTTCCCCGGGGGCCGGGACAGATACGCAGTATTTT.

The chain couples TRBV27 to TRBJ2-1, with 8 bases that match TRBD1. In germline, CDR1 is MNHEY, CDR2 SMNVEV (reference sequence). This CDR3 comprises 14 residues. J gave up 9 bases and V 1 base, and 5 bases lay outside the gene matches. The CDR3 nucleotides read TGTGCCAGCAGTTTATGGGAGCAGGGGGCTGAGCAGTTCTTC. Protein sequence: CASSLWEQGAEQFF.

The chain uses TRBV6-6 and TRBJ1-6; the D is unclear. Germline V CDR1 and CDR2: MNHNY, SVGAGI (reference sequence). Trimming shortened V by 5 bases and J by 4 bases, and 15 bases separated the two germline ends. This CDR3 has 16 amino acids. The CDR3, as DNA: TGTGCCAGCAGTCGAACACGGGATGGTTATAATTCACCCCTCCACTTT. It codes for CASSRTRDGYNSPLHF.

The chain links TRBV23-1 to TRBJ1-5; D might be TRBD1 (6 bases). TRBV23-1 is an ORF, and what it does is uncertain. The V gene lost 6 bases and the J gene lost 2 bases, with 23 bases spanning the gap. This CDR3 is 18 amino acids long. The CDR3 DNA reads TGCGCCAGCAGCCCGATCCTTCCCAGGGGAAGGGGCAATCAGCCCCAGCATTTT. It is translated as CASSPILPRGRGNQPQHF.